These 7 T cell receptor beta chains were sequenced from one sample in a study of PD-L1 blockade in urothelial cancer. The assay was immunoSEQ multiplex PCR, and TCRdb's table has in-frame clones only and misses some. The data hold some 51,000 clones, with approximately 86% observed a single time. The sample in question was PBMCs, obtained around atezolizumab (anti-PD-L1) treatment. These receptors all stem from a man between 60 and 75 years old with urothelial cancer.

The chain has TRBV5-1 and TRBJ2-1; 12 nucleotides align to TRBD2. Trimming cost V 2 bases and J 6 bases; bases outside gene matches: 3. Germline V CDR1 and CDR2: SGHRS, YFSETQ. This CDR3 is 15 amino acids long. The CDR3 spells CASSFGLAGINEQFF. CDR3 coding DNA: TGCGCCAGCAGCTTCGGACTAGCGGGAATCAATGAGCAGTTCTTC.

The chain links TRBV11-3 to TRBJ2-1; 10 nucleotides align to TRBD1. Looked up from germline, CDR1 is SGHNT and CDR2 is YENEEA. This CDR3 spans 15 amino acids. Unmatched junction bases numbered 11, after V lost 5 bases and J lost 10 bases. CDR3 nucleotide sequence: TGTGCCAGCAGCCCCCGGGACAGGGGTGTAGGAGAGCAGTTCTTC. This translates into CASSPRDRGVGEQFF. The complete variable domain, with remaining parts taken from reference TRBV11-3 and TRBJ2-1, reads EAGVVQSPRYKIIEKKQPVAFWCNPISGHNTLYWYLQNLGQGPELLIRYENEEAVDDSQLPKDRFSAERLKGVDSTLKIQPAELGDSAVYLCASSPRDRGVGEQFFGPGTRLTVL.

The V call is TRBV5-1, the J call TRBJ2-1, with D unresolved. The ends were cut back, 0 bases at V and 3 bases at J, with 4 bases in the middle. The length of the CDR3 is 13 residues. Germline assignment: CDR1 SGHRS and CDR2 YFSETQ. This CDR3 reads CASSLDSYNEQFF. CDR3 nucleotide sequence: TGCGCCAGCAGCTTGGACAGCTACAATGAGCAGTTCTTC.

The V call is TRBV19, the J call TRBJ1-4; the D is unclear. V lost 4 bases and J 7 bases, leaving 13 bases between the germline ends. Germline V gene data show CDR1 as LNHDA and CDR2 as SQIVND (reference sequence). This CDR3 has 14 residues. The CDR3 nucleotides are TGTGCCAGTAGTACTGAGGGATTGAGTGAAAAACTGTTTTTT. This encodes CASSTEGLSEKLFF. Based on the CDR3 plus reference TRBV19 and TRBJ1-4, the full variable domain is DGGITQSPKYLFRKEGQNVTLSCEQNLNHDAMYWYRQDPGQGLRLIYYSQIVNDFQKGDIAEGYSVSREKKESFPLTVTSAQKNPTAFYLCASSTEGLSEKLFFGSGTQLSVL.

The chain is built from TRBV6-5 and TRBJ1-1; D gene uncertain. CDR1 is MNHEY and CDR2 is SVGAGI in the germline V gene. Deletions cut 6 bases from V and 8 bases from J, with 10 bases between. This CDR3 spans 11 amino acids. This CDR3 reads CASSHAGEAFF. The CDR3 DNA is TGTGCCAGCAGCCATGCGGGAGAAGCTTTCTTT.

The rearrangement links TRBV5-6 to TRBJ2-5; 10 bases fit TRBD1. Germline CDR1 and CDR2: SGHDT and YYEEEE. The CDR3 has 18 amino acids. The trim removed 5 bases at V and 2 bases at J, leaving 15 bases unmatched. The CDR3 coding sequence is TGTGCCAGCAGGTCGAGGGAATGGGACAGGGGTAAGCAAGAGACCCAGTACTTC. Protein sequence: CASRSREWDRGKQETQYF.

The chain uses TRBV27 and TRBJ2-7, with a possible D match to TRBD1 (6 bases). Germline CDR1 and CDR2: MNHEY and SMNVEV (reference sequence). Trimming shortened V by 2 bases and J by 3 bases, and 11 bases separated the two germline ends. This CDR3 has 14 residues. CDR3 in amino acids: CASSLNRVGYEQYF. In DNA form, the CDR3 reads TGTGCCAGCAGTTTAAACAGGGTTGGCTACGAGCAGTACTTC.